What follows is one TCR beta chain and its context. Antigen unknown. This sample was included in a study of CD8+CD57+ T cells in acquired aplastic anemia. On the study more broadly: On average, sorted CD4+ and CD8+ cells gave approximately 3.1 ug of DNA. Study observations and caveats: Some 29 CD8+ CDR3 sequences were shared between patients and controls.

This CDR3 spans 15 amino acids. Germline assignment: CDR1 KGHDR and CDR2 SFDVKD. J lost 5 bases, V lost 5 bases, and 9 bases had no gene match. Genomic DNA, serving as template, underwent TCR beta VDJ and CDR3 profiling. TCRdb processed the reads anew with MiXCR; each CDR3 protein has one entry. The sample lists about 180,000 distinct CDR3 sequences, less than 50% occurring once. Patients sequenced had flow cytometry evidence of CD8+CD57+ cell expansion. The sequenced sample consisted of sorted CD4+, CD8+, or CD8+CD57+ T cells (not recorded which) from PBMCs. The gene calls are TRBV24-1 and TRBJ2-5; TRBD1 agrees at 8 bases. The clonotype comes from a human donor with aplastic anemia. The CDR3 region is CATSVLPGGGETQYF. The CDR3 region has the DNA TGTGCCACCAGTGTCTTGCCAGGGGGCGGGGAGACCCAGTACTTC.